A single sample gave rise to the 3 T cell receptor beta chains below, sequenced in a study of blood T cell repertoires in COVID-19. The repertoire was sequenced with immunoSEQ multiplex PCR; TCRdb's copy has only in-frame clones and lacks some. The sample includes more than 250,000 clones, 70% to 90% seen only once; the top ten take roughly 6.3%. Sequenced input: PBMCs or T cells enriched from blood (not recorded which). The receptors derive from a woman between 40 and 55 years old who had recovered from COVID-19.

This chain uses TRBV4-1 with TRBJ1-2; 9 positions agree with TRBD1. The junction had 10 bases not matched to a gene; V was cut back by 1 base and J by 4 bases. Per the germline V gene, CDR1 is MGHRA and CDR2 is YSYEKL. This CDR3 contains 17 residues. The CDR3 bases are TGCGCCAGCAGCCAAGGAAGGGGGACAGGGCGGACCTATGGCTACACCTTC. Protein sequence: CASSQGRGTGRTYGYTF.

This rearrangement joins TRBV7-8 to TRBJ1-1; TRBD1 might be the D (5 bases). Trimming pared 4 bases from V and 11 bases from J, leaving 17 bases between. In germline, CDR1 is SGHVS, CDR2 FQNEAQ. The length of the CDR3 is 13 residues. The CDR3 protein is CASSSPGTGQAFF. The CDR3 nucleotides are TGTGCCAGCAGCTCGCCGGGGACTGGGCAGGCTTTCTTT.

This rearrangement joins TRBV28 to TRBJ1-1; no clear D. The germline V gene encodes CDR1 MDHEN and CDR2 SYDVKM. The V end lost 2 bases, the J end lost 1 base, and 8 bases lay between the germline ends. The CDR3 has 14 residues. In nucleotides, the CDR3 is TGTGCCAGCAGTTTAACAACAGAGAACACTGAAGCTTTCTTT. Translating gives CASSLTTENTEAFF.